Listed here are 30 T cell receptor beta chains from one sample, sequenced in a study of blood T cell repertoires in COVID-19. This table comes from immunoSEQ multiplex PCR, and its TCRdb copy is limited to in-frame clones, with some not included. Of about 400,000 clones in the sample, roughly 88% were seen once. The sequenced sample was PBMCs or T cells enriched from blood (not recorded which). These receptor sequences come from a woman in her thirties or forties with acute COVID-19.

This clone was found a few times. For the CDR3, the DNA is TGTGCCACCAGTACAACTTACAGCTCCTACGAGCAGTACTTC. As protein: CATSTTYSSYEQYF. This chain uses TRBV11-2 with TRBJ2-7; D unclear. This CDR3 spans 14 amino acids. Trimming pared 10 bases from V and 0 bases from J, leaving 16 bases between. Germline-derived CDR1 and CDR2 are SGHAT and FQNNGV.

This clone is a singleton in its sample. The J gene is TRBJ2-5, the V gene TRBV4-1; 9 nucleotides match TRBD1. V shed 3 bases, J shed 4 bases, and the junction held 9 bases outside the gene matches. CDR3 length: 16 residues. Germline-derived CDR1 and CDR2 are MGHRA and YSYEKL. CDR3: CASSQQGQGGRETQYF. The CDR3 DNA sequence: TGCGCCAGCAGCCAGCAGGGACAGGGAGGGCGAGAGACCCAGTACTTC.

The CDR3 DNA reads TGCGCCAGCAGCTTGTCCCTCTTGGCAGGGGAAGAGACCCAGTACTTC. Amino acid sequence: CASSLSLLAGEETQYF. The rearrangement links TRBV5-1 to TRBJ2-5, with D perhaps matching TRBD1 (6 bases). Germline V lookup: CDR1 SGHRS, CDR2 YFSETQ. The ends were cut back, 1 base at V and 3 bases at J, with 16 bases in the middle. CDR3 length: 16 residues.

This sequence joins TRBV11-2 and TRBJ1-1; 7 bases agree with TRBD1. Trimming removed 5 bases from V and 3 bases from J; junction bases left unmatched: 3. The CDR3 is 13 amino acids. CDR1 and CDR2 from the germline V gene are SGHAT and FQNNGV. CDR3 loop: CASSRDRYTEAFF. The DNA for the CDR3 is TGTGCCAGCAGCCGGGACAGATACACTGAAGCTTTCTTT.

CDR3 sequence (DNA): TGTGCCAGTAGTCCAGGGACAGGACGAGCGCCCCAGCATTTT. Its translation: CASSPGTGRAPQHF. The V and J genes are TRBV19 and TRBJ1-5; 8 bases are a match to TRBD1. This CDR3 spans 14 amino acids. Germline V lookup: CDR1 LNHDA, CDR2 SQIVND (reference sequence). V was clipped by 5 bases and J by 9 bases; unmatched bases: 9. Full variable domain (remainder filled in from reference TRBV19 and TRBJ1-5): DGGITQSPKYLFRKEGQNVTLSCEQNLNHDAMYWYRQDPGQGLRLIYYSQIVNDFQKGDIAEGYSVSREKKESFPLTVTSAQKNPTAFYLCASSPGTGRAPQHFGDGTRLSIL.

The rearrangement links TRBV14 to TRBJ2-7, with D possibly TRBD1 on 6 matching bases. This CDR3 spans 15 amino acids. V was trimmed by 4 bases and J by 6 bases, leaving 19 bases between them. Germline V gene data show CDR1 as SGHDN and CDR2 as FVKESK. This CDR3 reads CASSPAGTTTGEQYF. As DNA, the CDR3 is TGTGCCAGCAGCCCAGCAGGGACAACAACCGGCGAGCAGTACTTC.

The rearrangement uses TRBV5-6 and TRBJ2-1, with TRBD2 identical over 10 bases. This CDR3 is 14 amino acids long. The junction had 6 bases not matched to a gene; V was cut back by 4 bases and J by 8 bases. Germline V gene lookup returns CDR1 SGHDT and CDR2 YYEEEE. For the CDR3, the DNA is TGTGCCAGCAGCCGGACTAGCGGTCTCGATGAGCAGTTCTTC. Translation gives CASSRTSGLDEQFF.

A single count supports this clone. The CDR3 is CASSLGLADSTDTQYF. In nucleotides, the CDR3 is TGTGCCAGCAGCTTAGGACTAGCGGATAGCACAGATACGCAGTATTTT. V usage is TRBV7-9 and J usage is TRBJ2-3, with 9 bases matching TRBD2. Germline trimming cut 1 base from V and 0 bases from J; bases unmatched to any gene: 2. Germline V gene lookup returns CDR1 SEHNR and CDR2 FQNEAQ (reference sequence). The CDR3 totals 16 residues.

This clone has just a few counts. This rearrangement joins TRBV2 to TRBJ1-5, with 8 bases fitting TRBD1. Per germline, CDR1 SNHLY and CDR2 FYNNEI. Trimming cost V 6 bases and J 1 base; bases outside gene matches: 5. This CDR3 region has 15 residues. The CDR3 loop is CASRTGVLSNQPQHF. CDR3 coding DNA: TGTGCCAGCAGGACAGGGGTCCTAAGCAATCAGCCCCAGCATTTT. The entire variable domain, with the rest obtained from reference TRBV2 and TRBJ1-5, is as follows: EPEVTQTPSHQVTQMGQEVILRCVPISNHLYFYWYRQILGQKVEFLVSFYNNEISEKSEIFDDQFSVERPDGSNFTLKIRSTKLEDSAMYFCASRTGVLSNQPQHFGDGTRLSIL.

This chain links TRBV19 with TRBJ1-5; TRBD1 matches at 9 bases. The CDR3 extends over 13 amino acids. Germline V gives CDR1 LNHDA, CDR2 SQIVND (reference sequence). The ends lost 7 bases at V and 5 bases at J; junction bases unmatched: 3. The CDR3 bases are TGTGCCAGTACCTGGGACAGGGATCAGCCCCAGCATTTT. Translated, it gives CASTWDRDQPQHF.

The chain links TRBV10-1 to TRBJ1-2, with D unclear. The V gene lost 0 bases and the J gene lost 4 bases, with 18 bases spanning the gap. The germline gives CDR1 WNHNN, CDR2 SYGVQD (reference sequence). The CDR3 runs to 17 residues. The CDR3: CASSESLSPGELYGYTF. The CDR3 region has the DNA TGCGCCAGCAGTGAGTCCCTTTCCCCCGGAGAGCTCTATGGCTACACCTTC.

The chain combines TRBV6-2 or TRBV6-3 with TRBJ2-3; 9 bases match TRBD1. V dropped 6 bases and J dropped 3; count of bases not matched to a gene: 1. The CDR3 covers 13 residues. Per germline, CDR1 MNHEY and CDR2 SVGEGT. The CDR3 bases are TGTGCCAGCAGCGGACAGGGGACAGATACGCAGTATTTT. It codes for CASSGQGTDTQYF.

V gene TRBV4-1 combines with J gene TRBJ2-7; 7 bases agree with TRBD1. V was pared by 0 bases and J by 2 bases, with 4 bases of the junction left unmatched. Germline assignment: CDR1 MGHRA and CDR2 YSYEKL. This CDR3 is 15 amino acids long. Here the CDR3 reads CASSQDRGQTYEQYF. CDR3 in DNA: TGCGCCAGCAGCCAAGATCGGGGACAGACCTACGAGCAGTACTTC.

This clone has just one count. The chain combines TRBV6-5 with TRBJ1-2; TRBD1 agrees at 10 bases. V dropped 4 bases and J dropped 0; count of bases not matched to a gene: 2. The CDR3 spans 15 residues. The germline V gene has CDR1 MNHEY and CDR2 SVGAGI. The CDR3 sequence: CASSSGQGANYGYTF. The CDR3 DNA is TGTGCCAGCAGTTCTGGACAGGGGGCTAACTATGGCTACACCTTC.

The chain links TRBV12-3 or TRBV12-4 to TRBJ1-1; 7 bases align to TRBD1. The CDR3 spans 11 residues. V lost 7 bases, J lost 7 bases, and 3 bases stayed unmatched. The CDR3 region is CASTRDSEAFF. The CDR3 coding sequence is TGTGCCAGCACCCGGGACAGTGAAGCTTTCTTT.

V usage is TRBV2 and J usage is TRBJ2-3, with a tentative D call TRBD1 (5 bases). CDR1 is SNHLY and CDR2 is FYNNEI in the germline V gene. V was clipped by 6 bases and J by 5 bases, with 9 bases between them. The CDR3 runs 12 residues. The CDR3 DNA sequence: TGTGCCAGCAGAGGGGCGCAAGATACGCAGTATTTT. Translation gives CASRGAQDTQYF.

The chain is built from TRBV2 and TRBJ1-6; D not resolved. The CDR3 has 14 amino acids. Trimming took off 4 bases at V and 9 bases at J, with 13 bases between the two ends. CDR1 and CDR2 (germline): SNHLY, FYNNEI. For the CDR3, the DNA is TGTGCCAGCAGTGCGACCTTACGAGGTTCACCCCTCCACTTT. The encoded protein is CASSATLRGSPLHF.

This clone showed up just once. The V call is TRBV29-1, the J call TRBJ1-4; 11 bases align to TRBD1. Trimming took 6 bases from V and 7 from J; bases not matched to a gene: 10. The CDR3 runs to 15 residues. Germline lookup yields CDR1 SQVTM and CDR2 ANQGSEA. The CDR3 DNA is TGCAGCGTCCGGGACAGGGGGACGTCGGGTGAAAAACTGTTTTTT. Protein sequence: CSVRDRGTSGEKLFF.

The chain links TRBV4-1 to TRBJ2-1; 10 bases agree with TRBD2. J lost 9 bases, V lost 3 bases, and 5 bases had no gene match. CDR3 length equals 14 residues. Germline V gene data show CDR1 as MGHRA and CDR2 as YSYEKL. This chain's CDR3 is CASSQPSGGVEQFF. The CDR3 DNA reads TGCGCCAGCAGCCAGCCAAGCGGGGGGGTTGAGCAGTTCTTC.

The V and J genes are TRBV5-1 and TRBJ2-1, with 15 bases fitting TRBD2. After removal of 4 bases from V and 10 bases from J, the junction contained 9 bases not matched to a gene. Germline V CDR1 and CDR2: SGHRS, YFSETQ. There are 16 residues in the CDR3. As DNA, the CDR3 is TGCGCCAGCAGCCCCCGGACTAGCGGGGGGGCCAGGGAGCAGTTCTTC. It is translated as CASSPRTSGGAREQFF.

V and J are TRBV11-2 and TRBJ1-2; 8 bases are shared with TRBD1. Per germline, CDR1 SGHAT and CDR2 FQNNGV. Trimming removed 6 bases from V and 8 bases from J; junction bases left unmatched: 8. CDR3 length: 13 amino acids. The CDR3 protein is CASRLTGGQGYTF. The CDR3 DNA reads as TGTGCCAGCAGATTAACAGGGGGTCAAGGCTACACCTTC.

The rearrangement links TRBV14 to TRBJ2-3; a possible D gene is TRBD2 (6 bases). This CDR3 has 17 amino acids. Germline CDR1 SGHDN, CDR2 FVKESK. V was shortened by 4 bases and J by 3 bases, with 20 bases between the two germline ends. The chain's CDR3 is CASSRSPGVAGTDTQYF. CDR3 coding DNA: TGTGCCAGCAGCCGAAGTCCGGGGGTGGCAGGGACAGATACGCAGTATTTT.

This chain uses TRBV6-1 with TRBJ2-1; no reliable D call. CDR3 size: 15 residues. Germline V gene sequence: CDR1 MNHNS, CDR2 SASEGT. V lost 2 bases and J 1 base, leaving 9 bases between the germline ends. CDR3 in amino acids: CASSESDGSYNEQFF. The CDR3 region has the DNA TGTGCCAGCAGTGAATCTGACGGGTCCTACAATGAGCAGTTCTTC.

The chain has TRBV7-2 and TRBJ2-5; a weak D match, TRBD2 (6 bases). The CDR3 is made up of 16 amino acids. Per germline, CDR1 SGHTA and CDR2 FQGNSA. Trimming removed 0 bases at V and 2 bases at J, with 13 bases between. CDR3 sequence reads: CASSLAGGPLQETQYF. The DNA for the CDR3 is TGTGCCAGCAGCTTAGCGGGAGGTCCTTTACAAGAGACCCAGTACTTC.

This chain joins TRBV2 and TRBJ1-5, with 8 bases aligning to TRBD1. The V segment lost 6 bases and the J segment 4 bases; nucleotides outside the gene matches: 5. The CDR3 contains 14 residues. Germline V gives CDR1 SNHLY, CDR2 FYNNEI. The CDR3 region has the DNA TGTGCCAGCAGGCCGGGACAGGCAAATCAGCCCCAGCATTTT. Translated: CASRPGQANQPQHF. Full variable domain (remainder filled in from reference TRBV2 and TRBJ1-5): EPEVTQTPSHQVTQMGQEVILRCVPISNHLYFYWYRQILGQKVEFLVSFYNNEISEKSEIFDDQFSVERPDGSNFTLKIRSTKLEDSAMYFCASRPGQANQPQHFGDGTRLSIL.

CDR3 in amino acids: CASSANSGGAYTGELFF. In nucleotides, the CDR3 is TGCGCCAGCAGTGCTAATAGCGGGGGGGCCTATACCGGGGAGCTGTTTTTT. The chain joins TRBV10-1 to TRBJ2-2, with 11 bases identical to TRBD2. The CDR3 sequence is 17 residues long. CDR1 WNHNN and CDR2 SYGVQD come from the germline V gene (reference sequence). The trim removed 4 bases at V and 5 bases at J, leaving 9 bases unmatched.

This sequence joins TRBV6-1 and TRBJ2-1, with 9 positions matching TRBD1. The CDR3 has 19 residues. J lost 6 bases, V lost 3 bases, and 18 bases had no gene match. Germline lookup yields CDR1 MNHNS and CDR2 SASEGT. The CDR3 DNA sequence: TGTGCCAGCAGTGATCTTCACAGGGGGCGCGATATCGCGCCCAATGAGCAGTTCTTC. Amino acids: CASSDLHRGRDIAPNEQFF.

This chain joins TRBV5-4 and TRBJ1-5; D remains ambiguous. The germline V and J ends were trimmed by 3 bases and 9 bases, with 13 bases remaining between them. Germline CDR1 reads SGHNT; CDR2 reads YYREEE (reference sequence). The CDR3 sequence is 13 residues long. CDR3 region: CASSSKPGGPQHF. The CDR3 nucleotides read TGTGCCAGCAGCTCAAAGCCAGGAGGGCCCCAGCATTTT.

The chain carries TRBV21-1 and TRBJ2-7; the listed D gene, TRBD2, was not tested against the DNA. TRBV21-1 is reported as a pseudogene. The CDR3 contains 17 residues. CDR3 DNA: TGTGCCAGCAGCAAAGGGGGGTGCTGCGGGGGCTCCTACGAGCAGTACTTC. As protein: CASSKGGCCGGSYEQYF.

In this sample, this clone turned up once. This chain links TRBV3-1 (or the pseudogene TRBV3-2) with TRBJ2-7; possibly TRBD2 for D (5 bases). The CDR3 extends over 13 amino acids. Germline lookup yields CDR1 LGHDT and CDR2 YNNKEL (reference sequence). Trimming took off 1 base at V and 3 bases at J, with 7 bases between the two ends. As DNA, the CDR3 is TGTGCCAGCAGCCAAGGACGGGACTACGAGCAGTACTTC. It specifies CASSQGRDYEQYF.